This T cell receptor (beta chain) came from a study of blood T cell repertoires in COVID-19. Measured with immunoSEQ multiplex PCR; TCRdb has only the in-frame clones, and not every one. The profile shows roughly 200,000 clones, about nine tenths of them singletons. Trimming left V 7 bases short and J 0 bases short, with 13 bases between. The CDR3 covers 16 residues. Looked up from germline, CDR1 is WSHSY and CDR2 is SAAADI. The sequence came from a woman aged 25 to 45 with acute or convalescent COVID-19. The rearrangement links TRBV10-2 to TRBJ1-6; D gene unclear. The source material was peripheral blood. CDR3 bases: TGCGCCAGCACCACTGTCCCTAGCTCCTATAATTCACCCCTCCACTTT. Its translation: CASTTVPSSYNSPLHF.